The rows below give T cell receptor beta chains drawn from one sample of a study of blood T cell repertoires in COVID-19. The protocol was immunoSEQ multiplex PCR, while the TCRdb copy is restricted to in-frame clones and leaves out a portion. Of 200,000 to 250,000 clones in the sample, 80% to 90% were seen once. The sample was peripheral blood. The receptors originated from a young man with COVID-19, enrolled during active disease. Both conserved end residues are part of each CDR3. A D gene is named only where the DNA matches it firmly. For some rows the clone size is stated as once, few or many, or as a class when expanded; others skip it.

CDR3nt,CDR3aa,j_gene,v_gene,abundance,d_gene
TGTGCCAGCAGCTTGGAATTAGGGACATCTACCTACGAGCAGTACTTC,CASSLELGTSTYEQYF,TRBJ2-7,TRBV5-4,NA,NA
TGCGCCAGCAGTGAAGCCCGGGACATGGGGGAGCTGTTTTTT,CASSEARDMGELFF,TRBJ2-2,TRBV10-2,NA,NA
TGTGCCAGCCATCCTAGCGGGGGGCAGAAGCAGTACTTC,CASHPSGGQKQYF,TRBJ2-7,TRBV27,NA,TRBD2
TGTGCCAGCAGCCAACAGCAGTCAGGGGTTATCGCTTTCTTT,CASSQQQSGVIAFF,TRBJ1-1,TRBV3-1/TRBV3-2,NA,NA
TGTGCCAGCAGCTCTGTAGGGGGCACTGAAGCTTTCTTT,CASSSVGGTEAFF,TRBJ1-1,TRBV7-8,NA,NA
TGCGCCAGCAGCCGAGTTGGGACAGGGCCGGGCACTGAAGCTTTCTTT,CASSRVGTGPGTEAFF,TRBJ1-1,TRBV5-1,NA,TRBD1
TGCGCCAGCAGCCAAGAAAGACAGGCTCCGAATTCACCCCTCCACTTT,CASSQERQAPNSPLHF,TRBJ1-6,TRBV4-1,NA,NA
TGTGCCAGCAGCCTACTGCGCTACGAGCAGTACTTC,CASSLLRYEQYF,TRBJ2-7,TRBV7-2,NA,NA
TGTGCCAGCAGCTTATTAGGGGTAGGTGAAGCTTTCTTT,CASSLLGVGEAFF,TRBJ1-1,TRBV7-3,few,NA
TGTGCCAGCAGCCTTGTAGCGGCTCCTAGCTCCTACAATGAGCAGTTCTTC,CASSLVAAPSSYNEQFF,TRBJ2-1,TRBV7-9,NA,NA
TGCGCCAGCAGCCAGCAGGGTTCAGCCGAGCAGTTCTTC,CASSQQGSAEQFF,TRBJ2-1,TRBV4-3,NA,NA
TGTGCCAGCAGCTCCGGGACAGGCTTAGAAGCTTTCTTT,CASSSGTGLEAFF,TRBJ1-1,TRBV11-1,few,TRBD1
TGTGCCAGCAGCGCTTTCCTGGGGGGGCGCGCTGAAAAACTGTTTTTT,CASSAFLGGRAEKLFF,TRBJ1-4,TRBV9,NA,NA
TGTGCCAGCAGGACAGGTCCGGGGTCCTACGAGCAGTACTTC,CASRTGPGSYEQYF,TRBJ2-7,TRBV6-6,NA,NA
TGTGCCAGCTCACCAAAGGCGAGCGGACAGGGGGGCTACGAGCAGTACTTC,CASSPKASGQGGYEQYF,TRBJ2-7,TRBV18,NA,TRBD1
TGTGCCAGCAGCTCGGGACAGGGGCTTAATGGCTACACCTTC,CASSSGQGLNGYTF,TRBJ1-2,TRBV7-9,NA,TRBD1
TGTGCCAGCTCACACTCCGGGACAGGGGGCGCCGGGACTGAAGCTTTCTTT,CASSHSGTGGAGTEAFF,TRBJ1-1,TRBV18,NA,TRBD1
TGTGCCAGCGAGTCCCTAGGACAGCCTAACTATGGCTACACCTTC,CASESLGQPNYGYTF,TRBJ1-2,TRBV6-4,once,NA
TGTGCCAGCAGCACAATCACAGGGGATGAGCAGTTCTTC,CASSTITGDEQFF,TRBJ2-1,TRBV11-1,NA,TRBD1
TGTGCCACCAGCAGTATTACAGGGGGCGGTCAGCCCCAGCATTTT,CATSSITGGGQPQHF,TRBJ1-5,TRBV15,NA,TRBD1
TGTGCCAGCTCACCGGTCCCCTCTACAGGGGGACTCTCCTACGAGCAGTACTTC,CASSPVPSTGGLSYEQYF,TRBJ2-7,TRBV18,NA,TRBD1
TGTGCCAGCAGCTTAGAGATTGCGGGGGGCTCTGGAAACACCATATATTTT,CASSLEIAGGSGNTIYF,TRBJ1-3,TRBV7-8,once,NA
TGTGCCACCACCCGCGGCGGGTCCGGCACAGATACGCAGTATTTT,CATTRGGSGTDTQYF,TRBJ2-3,TRBV27,NA,NA
TGTGCCAGCAGTGAGGACAGGGCGGCAGGCTACACCTTC,CASSEDRAAGYTF,TRBJ1-2,TRBV6-2/TRBV6-3,NA,TRBD1
TGTGCCACCAGGTGGGGGGGCCGATGGGATGAGCAGTTCTTC,CATRWGGRWDEQFF,TRBJ2-1,TRBV15,NA,NA
TGTGCCAGTTCGCGGGGGCGAGCAGATACGCAGTATTTT,CASSRGRADTQYF,TRBJ2-3,TRBV19,NA,NA